The clone carrying this T cell receptor (beta chain) was observed a few times. Its specificity is unknown. The CDR3 has 18 residues. Germline CDR1 is SGHDT and CDR2 is YYEEEE. J lost 0 bases, V lost 4 bases, and 12 bases had no gene match. cDNA libraries for TCR beta contained unique molecular identifiers. TCRdb re-called the PCR reads through MiXCR, storing one row per CDR3 protein. The table shows 430,000 or so distinct CDR3 sequences, with about 39% occurring only once. The source of the sample is a study of post-analysis software for immune sequencing data. Across the study: Relapsing-remitting, secondary progressive and progressive-relapsing multiple sclerosis courses were included.

Findings of the study overall: By F measure, samples from a shared preparation batch strongly co-clustered. The normalized Chao1 diversity of multiple sclerosis patients was significantly lower than that of controls. The study found TRBV5-6, TRBV5-1 and TRBV20-1 among a few TRBV segments more frequent in patients than controls.

The chain has TRBV5-6 and TRBJ2-1; 8 bases map to TRBD1. This clonotype was sampled from a girl under 10 years old with multiple sclerosis. Sequencing input: blood. The DNA for the CDR3 is TGTGCCAGCAGCCCAAAGGTGTCGACAGGGGTCTCCTACAATGAGCAGTTCTTC. It yields the protein CASSPKVSTGVSYNEQFF.